Sequencing of this TCR beta chain was carried out in a study of blood T cell repertoires in COVID-19. The method was immunoSEQ multiplex PCR; TCRdb's version includes in-frame clones alone and lacks a portion of them. The data show a few hundred thousand clones, 65% to 90% seen once. The CDR3 has 13 residues. Per germline, CDR1 MDHEN and CDR2 SYDVKM. J gave up 3 bases and V 6 bases, and 4 bases lay outside the gene matches. This chain joins TRBV28 and TRBJ2-7; 8 bases fit TRBD1. Sequenced material: PBMCs or T cells enriched from blood (not recorded which). This TCR was recovered from a woman aged 40-49 years with acute COVID-19. The CDR3 protein is CASRDREGYEQYF. The CDR3 region has the DNA TGTGCCAGCAGGGACAGGGAAGGCTACGAGCAGTACTTC.